The rows below give T cell receptor beta chains drawn from one sample of a study of human T cells and chemical hapten exposure. TCRdb re-called the RACE reads with MiXCR, one entry per CDR3 protein. The profile shows fewer than 200,000 distinct CDR3 sequences, 25% to 35% of them singletons. Sequenced material: whole blood, taken in connection with sensitization to the hapten diphenylcyclopropenone (DPC). The receptor set was obtained from a woman between 18 and 29 years old with alopecia areata. Some clones in this sample may be carry-over from other donors' samples. CDR3s include the opening cysteine and the closing phenylalanine or tryptophan. The D gene is left open where the match is weak. The size entry is marked missing in some rows and otherwise reads once, few, many or a size class.

NA TRBJ1-5 NA TRBV19 TGTGCCAGTAGACTTCTCTCGTTGAATCAGCCCCAGCATTTT CASRLLSLNQPQHF
NA TRBJ2-5 NA TRBV20-1 TGCAGTGCCGCGGCGGGAGAGACCCAGTACTTC CSAAAGETQYF
NA TRBJ2-3 NA TRBV6-2/TRBV6-3 TGTGCCAGCAGTTACTCGGTCTCTAGCTCAGATACGCAGTATTTT CASSYSVSSSDTQYF
NA TRBJ1-5 NA TRBV25-1 TGTGCCAGCAGTGGAGGGGCAGATAGCAATCAGCCCCAGCATTTT CASSGGADSNQPQHF
few TRBJ2-7 TRBD1 TRBV24-1 TGTGCCACCAGTCCACAGGGGGCTTCCTACGAGCAGTACTTC CATSPQGASYEQYF
many TRBJ2-1 NA TRBV15 TGTGCCACCAGCAGGAACAATGAGCAGTTCTTC CATSRNNEQFF
many TRBJ2-7 NA TRBV5-5 TGTGCCAGCAGCTTGGACAGGGACGAGCAGTACTTC CASSLDRDEQYF
NA TRBJ2-1 TRBD1 TRBV20-1 TGCAGTGCTAGAGATGGACAGGGCCGGAATGAGCAGTTCTTC CSARDGQGRNEQFF
once TRBJ2-7 TRBD1 TRBV5-1 TGCGCCAGCAGCTGGGACAGCCCCTACGAGCAGTACTTC CASSWDSPYEQYF
NA TRBJ2-7 NA TRBV5-1 TGCGCCAGCAGCCCGGTGGGCGGCTCCTACGAGCAGTACTTC CASSPVGGSYEQYF
NA TRBJ2-1 TRBD2 TRBV29-1 TGCAGCGTTGAAGATCGACTAGCGGGGATCGATGAGCAGTTCTTC CSVEDRLAGIDEQFF
few TRBJ2-1 NA TRBV4-1 TGCGCCAGCAGCCATCAGTTTAAGGGAAATGAGCAGTTCTTC CASSHQFKGNEQFF
few TRBJ1-2 TRBD1 TRBV29-1 TGCAGCGTTGGCCCGGACAGGGGCTATGGCTACACCTTC CSVGPDRGYGYTF
once TRBJ1-1 NA TRBV4-3 TGCGCCAGCAGCCAGATCCTTCAGGGTAATTCTGAAGCTTTCTTT CASSQILQGNSEAFF
NA TRBJ2-1 NA TRBV21-1 TGTGCCAGCAGCACCTTGGAGCCCATAAGCTCCTACAATGAGCAGTTCTTC CASSTLEPISSYNEQFF
many TRBJ1-1 NA TRBV4-2 TGTGCCAGCAGCCAGACGGACAGAATGAACACTGAAGCTTTCTTT CASSQTDRMNTEAFF
NA TRBJ1-1 NA TRBV4-2 TGTGCCAGCAGCCAAGAGGTGGGCAGGGAGTTTGCTGAAGCTTTCTTT CASSQEVGREFAEAFF
NA TRBJ1-6 NA TRBV4-2 TGTGCCAGCAGCCACGGCCCCGAGAGCTCCTATAATTCACCCCTCCACTTT CASSHGPESSYNSPLHF
NA TRBJ2-7 NA TRBV9 TGTGCCAGCAGCACGGACGTTTTTGCAGGCGAGCAGTACTTC CASSTDVFAGEQYF
NA TRBJ2-5 NA TRBV20-1 TGCAGTGCCACCCCAACAGGGTTGGGGGAGACCCAGTACTTC CSATPTGLGETQYF
NA TRBJ1-3 TRBD1 TRBV6-5 TGTGCCAGCAGAACCGGACAGGGCCACACCATATATTTT CASRTGQGHTIYF
NA TRBJ2-1 TRBD2 TRBV14 TGTGCCAGCAGCCAAGGCGGACTAGCGGACGTCTACAATGAGCAGTTCTTC CASSQGGLADVYNEQFF
many TRBJ2-1 TRBD2 TRBV7-9 TGTGCCAGCAGCTTACTACGGACTAGCGGGAGAAAGGGCTCCTACAATGAGCAGTTCTTC CASSLLRTSGRKGSYNEQFF
NA TRBJ2-6 NA TRBV29-1 TGCAGCGTTGGTTCCACTGGGGCCAACGTCCTGACTTTC CSVGSTGANVLTF
NA TRBJ1-5 NA TRBV6-4 TGTGCCAGCCAGAAGGGGGGGAGAAGCAATCAGCCCCAGCATTTT CASQKGGRSNQPQHF
NA TRBJ1-2 NA TRBV11-2 TGTGCCAGCAGCTTAGAGGCAGGAGCCAGCTATGGCTACACCTTC CASSLEAGASYGYTF
NA TRBJ2-7 TRBD2 TRBV7-2 TGTGCCAGCAGCACGGGACTAGCGGGTTACGAGCAGTACTTC CASSTGLAGYEQYF
medium-sized TRBJ2-2 NA TRBV29-1 TGCAGCGTCGATATATCCGGGAACACCGGGGAGCTGTTTTTT CSVDISGNTGELFF
NA TRBJ2-1 TRBD2 TRBV28 TGTGCCAGCACGGCGGCGGGAGGGCGACACAATGAGCAGTTCTTC CASTAAGGRHNEQFF
NA TRBJ1-2 NA TRBV4-3 TGCGCCAGCAGCCAAGATCTGGGTGGTGGCTACACCTTC CASSQDLGGGYTF
once TRBJ2-7 NA TRBV5-5 TGTGCCAGCAGTTCCGGGTCCCCCTACGAGCAGTACTTC CASSSGSPYEQYF
few TRBJ2-5 TRBD2 TRBV20-1 TGCAGTGCGAGGACTAGCGGGAGCGCGGAGACCCAGTACTTC CSARTSGSAETQYF
NA TRBJ2-1 NA TRBV6-6 TGTGCCAGCTCAAGGATGGATGAGCAGTTCTTC CASSRMDEQFF